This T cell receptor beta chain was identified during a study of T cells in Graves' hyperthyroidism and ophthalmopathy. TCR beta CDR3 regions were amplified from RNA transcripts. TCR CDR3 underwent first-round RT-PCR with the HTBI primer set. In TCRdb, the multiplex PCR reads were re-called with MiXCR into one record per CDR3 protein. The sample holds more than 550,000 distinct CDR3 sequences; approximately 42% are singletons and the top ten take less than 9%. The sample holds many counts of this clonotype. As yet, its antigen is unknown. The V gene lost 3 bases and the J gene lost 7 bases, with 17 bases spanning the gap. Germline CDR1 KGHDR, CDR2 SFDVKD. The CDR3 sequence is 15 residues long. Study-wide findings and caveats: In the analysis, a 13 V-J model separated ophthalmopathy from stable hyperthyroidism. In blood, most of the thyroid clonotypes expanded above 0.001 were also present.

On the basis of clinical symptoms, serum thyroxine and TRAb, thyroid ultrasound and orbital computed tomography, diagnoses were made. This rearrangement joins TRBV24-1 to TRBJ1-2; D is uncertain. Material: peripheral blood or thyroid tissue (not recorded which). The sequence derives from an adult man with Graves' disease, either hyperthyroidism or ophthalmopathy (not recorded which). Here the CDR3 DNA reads TGTGCCACCAGTGATCCTACGGTACCGAATGGTGGCTACACCTTC. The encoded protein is CATSDPTVPNGGYTF.